This is a list of T cell receptor beta chains from one sample in a study of CD8 T cells in ankylosing spondylitis. TCRdb analysed the 5' RACE reads with MiXCR anew, one entry per CDR3 protein. The sample holds around 150,000 distinct CDR3 sequences, roughly 12% seen once. The sample comprised blood, either unsorted or a sorted T cell fraction (not recorded which). The source is a male donor with ankylosing spondylitis or in good health (not recorded which). Each CDR3 is given with its conserved first and last residue. D genes are given only for firm matches. Only part of the rows carry a size: once, few, many, or a class if the clone is expanded.

d_call clone_size j_call v_call cdr3_aa cdr3_nt
. few TRBJ2-7 TRBV21-1 CASDPEVPYEQYF TGTGCCAGCGATCCCGAGGTCCCCTACGAGCAGTACTTC
. few TRBJ1-1 TRBV12-5 CASGWETEAFF TGTGCTAGTGGGTGGGAGACTGAAGCTTTCTTT
. . TRBJ2-1 TRBV12-3/TRBV12-4 CASSPWYNEQLF TGTGCCAGCAGTCCCTGGTACAATGAGCAGCTCTTC
. many TRBJ1-6 TRBV9 CASSEGVVGDVVSPLHF TGTGCCAGCAGCGAGGGGGTTGTTGGGGATGTGGTCTCACCCCTCCACTTT
. . TRBJ2-1 TRBV7-9 CASSPGSNNEQFF TGTGCCAGCAGCCCCGGATCTAACAATGAGCAGTTCTTC
. few TRBJ1-2 TRBV3-1 CASSPANSGRKYGYTF TGTGCCAGCAGCCCAGCTAACTCGGGACGGAAATATGGCTACACCTTC
TRBD1 . TRBJ1-2 TRBV10-3 CAISEPGQINYGYTF TGTGCCATCAGTGAGCCGGGACAGATAAACTATGGCTACACCTTC
TRBD1 . TRBJ2-1 TRBV14 CASSPAGTVYNEQFF TGTGCCAGCAGCCCCGCCGGGACAGTTTACAATGAGCAGTTCTTC
. many TRBJ1-1 TRBV12-3/TRBV12-4 CASSPGQRQAFF TGTGCCAGCAGTCCCGGACAGAGGCAAGCTTTCTTT
TRBD1 many TRBJ1-1 TRBV5-1 CASSPSGQMNTEAFF TGCGCCAGCAGCCCCTCGGGACAGATGAACACTGAAGCTTTCTTT
TRBD1 many TRBJ2-3 TRBV12-3/TRBV12-4 CASSRQDRGLDTQYF TGTGCCAGCTCCAGACAGGACAGGGGGTTAGATACGCAGTATTTT
. . TRBJ2-2 TRBV4-3 CASSQDWRGNTGELFF TGCGCCAGCAGCCAAGACTGGCGGGGGAACACCGGGGAGCTGTTTTTT
TRBD2 few TRBJ2-1 TRBV5-1 CASSPGGGDHNEQFF TGCGCCAGCAGCCCAGGCGGGGGAGATCACAATGAGCAGTTCTTC
. . TRBJ2-5 TRBV7-9 CASSLGAGSSETQYF TGTGCCAGCAGCTTAGGGGCCGGGAGTTCGGAGACCCAGTACTTC
. few TRBJ1-3 TRBV11-3 CASSLADRFGNTIYF TGTGCCAGCAGCTTAGCCGACAGGTTTGGCAACACCATATATTTT
. few TRBJ2-7 TRBV6-1 CASRPDVAGGTEQYF TGTGCCAGCAGACCCGACGTTGCGGGCGGTACCGAGCAGTACTTC
. few TRBJ2-5 TRBV5-1 CASKEVAGLGAQYF TGCGCCAGCAAGGAGGTGGCGGGGCTTGGGGCCCAGTACTTC
. few TRBJ2-2 TRBV4-3 CASSPADGELFF TGCGCCAGCTCCCCTGCTGACGGGGAGCTGTTTTTT
TRBD1 . TRBJ1-1 TRBV18 CASSVPGQKNTEAFF TGTGCCAGCTCAGTACCGGGACAGAAAAACACTGAAGCTTTCTTT
. many TRBJ1-5 TRBV12-3/TRBV12-4 CASSSTDPNQPQHF TGTGCCAGCAGTTCGACAGATCCCAATCAGCCCCAGCATTTT
. many TRBJ2-5 TRBV5-1 CASRRGFEETQYF TGCGCCAGCAGGAGGGGTTTCGAGGAGACCCAGTACTTC
. . TRBJ2-7 TRBV6-4 CASRNLDVHEQYF TGTGCCAGCAGAAACCTGGACGTCCACGAGCAGTACTTC
. many TRBJ1-4 TRBV5-1 CASSPGRGLFF TGCGCCAGCAGCCCCGGGAGGGGGCTGTTTTTT
. few TRBJ2-3 TRBV6-1 CASSEALFFWYF TGTGCCAGCAGTGAAGCGCTGTTCTTCTGGTATTTT
TRBD1 many TRBJ1-2 TRBV29-1 CSARQGDGYTF TGCAGCGCACGACAGGGGGACGGCTACACCTTC
. many TRBJ1-3 TRBV5-5 CASSKESRGNTIYF TGTGCCAGCAGTAAAGAAAGCCGCGGAAACACCATATATTTT
TRBD1 few TRBJ1-2 TRBV29-1 CSVEDPSSGQGFEGYTF TGCAGCGTTGAAGATCCTAGTTCGGGACAGGGGTTTGAGGGCTACACCTTC
. many TRBJ1-1 TRBV12-3/TRBV12-4 CASTLTGAETEAFF TGTGCCAGCACCTTGACGGGGGCCGAAACTGAAGCTTTCTTT
. . TRBJ1-1 TRBV7-9 CASSLEVGARVGEAFF TGTGCCAGCAGCTTAGAAGTAGGGGCCAGGGTGGGTGAAGCTTTCTTT
. few TRBJ2-7 TRBV4-2 CASSQDSGEDEQYF TGTGCCAGCAGCCAAGATTCGGGGGAAGACGAGCAGTACTTC
. . TRBJ2-7 TRBV7-9 CASSASSLPDEQYF TGTGCCAGCAGCGCTAGCTCCCTACCCGACGAGCAGTACTTC
. few TRBJ2-5 TRBV5-1 CASSLAGVPGETQYF TGCGCCAGCAGCTTGGCCGGCGTACCCGGGGAGACCCAGTACTTC